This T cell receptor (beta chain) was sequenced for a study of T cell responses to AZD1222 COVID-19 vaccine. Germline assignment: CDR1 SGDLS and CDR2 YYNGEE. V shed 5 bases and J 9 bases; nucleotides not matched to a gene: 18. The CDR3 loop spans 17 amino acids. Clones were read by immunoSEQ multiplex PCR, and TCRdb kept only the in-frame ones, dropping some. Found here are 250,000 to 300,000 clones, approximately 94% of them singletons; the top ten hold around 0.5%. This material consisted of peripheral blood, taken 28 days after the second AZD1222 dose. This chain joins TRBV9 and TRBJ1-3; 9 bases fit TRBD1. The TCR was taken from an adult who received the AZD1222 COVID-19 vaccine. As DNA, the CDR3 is TGTGCCAGCAGTACCGAGATGATAGGGACAGGGTCTAGCACCATATATTTT. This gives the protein CASSTEMIGTGSSTIYF. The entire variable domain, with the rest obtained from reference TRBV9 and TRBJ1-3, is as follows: DSGVTQTPKHLITATGQRVTLRCSPRSGDLSVYWYQQSLDQGLQFLIQYYNGEERAKGNILERFSAQQFPDLHSELNLSSLELGDSALYFCASSTEMIGTGSSTIYFGEGSWLTVV.